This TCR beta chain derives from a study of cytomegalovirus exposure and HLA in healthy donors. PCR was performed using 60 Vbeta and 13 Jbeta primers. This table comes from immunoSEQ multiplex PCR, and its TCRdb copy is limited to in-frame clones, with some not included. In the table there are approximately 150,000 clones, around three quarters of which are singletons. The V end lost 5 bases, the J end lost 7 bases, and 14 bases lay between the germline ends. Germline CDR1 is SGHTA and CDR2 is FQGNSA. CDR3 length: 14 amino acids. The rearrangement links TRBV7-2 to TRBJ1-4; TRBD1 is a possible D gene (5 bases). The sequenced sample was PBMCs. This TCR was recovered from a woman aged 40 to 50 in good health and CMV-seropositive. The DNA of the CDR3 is TGTGCCAGCAGCCAAGACAGCCTCAGTGAAAAACTGTTTTTT. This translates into CASSQDSLSEKLFF.